This TCR beta chain was sequenced in a study of shared clonotypes between healthy human individuals. Study-wide points: Incompleteness in sorted-subset sequencing, despite large depth, was shown by rarefaction. Memory subsets generally showed smaller estimated richness than naive subsets did.

TCRdb's copy holds only in-frame clones and misses some; the assay was immunoSEQ multiplex PCR. The sample records more than 2,000,000 clones, 90% to 95% being singletons. Note on this clone: Its antigen remains unidentified.

This CDR3 is 17 amino acids long. Germline CDR1 and CDR2: KGHSH and LQKENI. V shed 0 bases and J shed 2 bases, with 16 bases lying between them. The sample comprised naive CD4+ T cells from PBMCs. The subset is: CD45RA+ positively selected. The receptor was isolated from a man between 18 and 29 years old in good health. Some clones in this sample may be carry-over from other donors' samples. The chain is built from TRBV18 and TRBJ2-5; D call uncertain. Written as DNA, the CDR3 is TGTGCCAGCTCACCACCGGTGACGGCTCTGCCACAAGAGACCCAGTACTTC. This gives the protein CASSPPVTALPQETQYF.